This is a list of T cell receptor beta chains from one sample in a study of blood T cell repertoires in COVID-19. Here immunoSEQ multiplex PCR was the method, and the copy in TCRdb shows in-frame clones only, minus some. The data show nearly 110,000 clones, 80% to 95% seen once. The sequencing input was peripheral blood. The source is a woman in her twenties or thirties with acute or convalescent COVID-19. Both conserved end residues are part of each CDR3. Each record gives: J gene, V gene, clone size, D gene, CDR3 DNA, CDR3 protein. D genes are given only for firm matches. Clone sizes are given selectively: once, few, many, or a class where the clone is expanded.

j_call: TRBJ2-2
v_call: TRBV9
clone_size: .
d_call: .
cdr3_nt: TGTGCCAGCAGCCAATCTCCACAGGGCGCGAACACCGGGGAGCTGTTTTTT
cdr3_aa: CASSQSPQGANTGELFF

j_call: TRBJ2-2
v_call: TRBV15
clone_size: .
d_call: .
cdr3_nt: TGTGCCACCAGTCCCCGGAACACCGGGGAGCTGTTTTTT
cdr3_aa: CATSPRNTGELFF

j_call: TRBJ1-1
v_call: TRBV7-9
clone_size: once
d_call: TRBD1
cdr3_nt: TGTGCCAGCAGCGAAAACAGGGGGCGTGTAAACACTGAAGCTTTCTTT
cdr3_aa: CASSENRGRVNTEAFF

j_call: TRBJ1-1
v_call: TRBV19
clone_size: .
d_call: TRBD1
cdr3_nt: TGTGCCAGTAGTTGGACAGGGCTAATGAACACTGAAGCTTTCTTT
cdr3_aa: CASSWTGLMNTEAFF

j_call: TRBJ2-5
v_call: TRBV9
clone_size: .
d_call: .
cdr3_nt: TGTGCCAGCAGCCACCCCGAGAGAACCCAGTACTTC
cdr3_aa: CASSHPERTQYF

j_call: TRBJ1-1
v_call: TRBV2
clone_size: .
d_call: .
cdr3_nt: TGTGCCAGCAGTGTAGACACTGAAGCTTTCTTT
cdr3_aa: CASSVDTEAFF

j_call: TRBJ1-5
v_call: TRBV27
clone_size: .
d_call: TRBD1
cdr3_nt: TGTGCCAGCAGTCTCGGGACAGACAATCAGCCCCAGCATTTT
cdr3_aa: CASSLGTDNQPQHF

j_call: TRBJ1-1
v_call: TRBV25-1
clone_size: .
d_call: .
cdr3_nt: TGTGCCAGCAGTGAATCTTCTTACACTGAAGCTTTCTTT
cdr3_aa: CASSESSYTEAFF

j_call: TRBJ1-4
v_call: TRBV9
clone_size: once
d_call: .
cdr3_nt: TGTGCCAGCAGCGTTAATACAGGTTCCGAAAAACTGTTTTTT
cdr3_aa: CASSVNTGSEKLFF

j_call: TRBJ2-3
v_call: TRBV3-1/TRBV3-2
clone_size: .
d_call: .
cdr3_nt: TGTGCCAGCAGCCAGGATGACAGGTCTTCGCAGTATTTT
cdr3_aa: CASSQDDRSSQYF

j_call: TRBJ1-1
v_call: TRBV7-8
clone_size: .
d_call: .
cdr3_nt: TGTGCCAGCAGCTTAGTGGCACCAAGAAACACTGAAGCTTTCTTT
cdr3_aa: CASSLVAPRNTEAFF

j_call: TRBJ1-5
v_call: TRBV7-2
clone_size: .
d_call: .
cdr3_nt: TGTGCCAGCAGCTTTTCCGGTAGCAATCAGCCCCAGCATTTT
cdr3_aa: CASSFSGSNQPQHF

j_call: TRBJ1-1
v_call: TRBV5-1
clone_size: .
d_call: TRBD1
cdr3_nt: TGCGCCAGCAGCTTTGACAGGGGCACTGAAGCTTTCTTT
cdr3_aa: CASSFDRGTEAFF

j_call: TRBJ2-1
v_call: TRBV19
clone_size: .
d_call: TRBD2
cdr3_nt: TGTGCCAGTACTCTAGCGGGAGCCTACAATGAGCAGTTCTTC
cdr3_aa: CASTLAGAYNEQFF

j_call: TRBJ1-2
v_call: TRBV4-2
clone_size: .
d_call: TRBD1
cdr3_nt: TGTGCCAGCAGCCAAGGACAGGGAGGTGGCTACACCTTC
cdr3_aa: CASSQGQGGGYTF

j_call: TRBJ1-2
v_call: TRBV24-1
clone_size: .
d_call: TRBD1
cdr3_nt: TGTGCCACCAGTGATGGTACAGGGGATGGCTACACCTTC
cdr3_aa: CATSDGTGDGYTF

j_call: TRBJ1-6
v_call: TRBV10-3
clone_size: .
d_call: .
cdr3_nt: TGTGCCATCAGTTTGGACACGTCGGGTTCACCCCTCCACTTT
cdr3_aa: CAISLDTSGSPLHF

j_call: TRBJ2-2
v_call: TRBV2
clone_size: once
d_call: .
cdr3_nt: TGTGCCAGCAGTTACAGAGGGGAGCTGTTTTTT
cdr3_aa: CASSYRGELFF

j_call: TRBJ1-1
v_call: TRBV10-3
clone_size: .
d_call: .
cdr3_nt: TGTGCCATCAGCGATACAGGGATCGTCGAAGCTTTCTTT
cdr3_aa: CAISDTGIVEAFF

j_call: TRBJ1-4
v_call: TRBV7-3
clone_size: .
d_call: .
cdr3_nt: TGTGCCAGCAGCCCCGGAATAGGGGGACGAGGTGAAAAACTGTTTTTT
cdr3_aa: CASSPGIGGRGEKLFF

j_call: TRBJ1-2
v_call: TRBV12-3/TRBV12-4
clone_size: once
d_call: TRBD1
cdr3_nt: TGTGCCAGCACATACAGGGGACACTATGGCTACACCTTC
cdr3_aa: CASTYRGHYGYTF

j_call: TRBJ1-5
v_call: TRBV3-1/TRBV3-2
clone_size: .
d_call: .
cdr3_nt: TGTGCCAGCAGTCCGGGGGTCCGCAATCAGCCCCAGCATTTT
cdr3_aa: CASSPGVRNQPQHF

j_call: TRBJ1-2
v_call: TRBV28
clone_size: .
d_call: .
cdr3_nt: TGTGCCAGCAGCACTGACACCCCCTACTATGGCTACACCTTC
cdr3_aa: CASSTDTPYYGYTF

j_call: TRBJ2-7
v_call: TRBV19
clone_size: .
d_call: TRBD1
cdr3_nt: TGTGCCAGTAGCCCGACAGGGCACGGCTACGAGCAGTACTTC
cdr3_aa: CASSPTGHGYEQYF

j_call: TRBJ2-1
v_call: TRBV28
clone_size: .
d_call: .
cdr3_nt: TGTGCCAGCAGTAGCACCGGGATCTACAATGAGCAGTTCTTC
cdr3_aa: CASSSTGIYNEQFF

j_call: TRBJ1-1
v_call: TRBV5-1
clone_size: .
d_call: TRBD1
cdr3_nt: TGCGCCAGCAGCTCGCAGGGGGCTCGCGCTGAAGCTTTCTTT
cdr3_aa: CASSSQGARAEAFF

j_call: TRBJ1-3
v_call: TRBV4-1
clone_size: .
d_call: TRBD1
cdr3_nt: TGCGCCAGCAGCCAAGAGCGTAGACAGGGAGCTGGAAACACCATATATTTT
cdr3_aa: CASSQERRQGAGNTIYF

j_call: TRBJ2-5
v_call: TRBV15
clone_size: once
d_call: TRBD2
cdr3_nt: TGTGCCACCAGCAGAGGACTAGCGGATCAAGAGACCCAGTACTTC
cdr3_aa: CATSRGLADQETQYF

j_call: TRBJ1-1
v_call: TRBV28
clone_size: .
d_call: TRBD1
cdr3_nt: TGTGCCAGCAGTTTCCCAAACAGGGGGATAACTGAAGCTTTCTTT
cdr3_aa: CASSFPNRGITEAFF

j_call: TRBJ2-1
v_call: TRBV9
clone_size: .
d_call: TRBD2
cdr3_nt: TGTGCCAGCAGCGTACGGACTAGCGGGAAGGATGAGCAGTTCTTC
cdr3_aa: CASSVRTSGKDEQFF

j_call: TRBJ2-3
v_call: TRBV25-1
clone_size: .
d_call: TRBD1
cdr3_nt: TGTGCCAGCAGTGAATGGACAGGGTCCGTGACAGATACGCAGTATTTT
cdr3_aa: CASSEWTGSVTDTQYF

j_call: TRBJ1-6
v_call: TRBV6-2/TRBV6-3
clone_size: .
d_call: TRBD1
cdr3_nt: TGTGCCAGCAGTTACCTGGGACAGGGGGTTTCACCCCTCCACTTT
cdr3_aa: CASSYLGQGVSPLHF

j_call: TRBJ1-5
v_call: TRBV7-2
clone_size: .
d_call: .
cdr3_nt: TGTGCCAGCAGCTTAAGAGGGATTCAGCCCCAGCATTTT
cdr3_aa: CASSLRGIQPQHF

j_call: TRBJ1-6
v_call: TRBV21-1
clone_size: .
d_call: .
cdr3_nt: TGTGCCAGCAGCAAAAAGCCGGGACAGGTCTATAATTCACCCCTCCACTTT
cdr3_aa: CASSKKPGQVYNSPLHF

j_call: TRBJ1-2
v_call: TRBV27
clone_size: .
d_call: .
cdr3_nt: TGTGCCAGCAGTTCTACTCCCTCTAACTATGGCTACACCTTC
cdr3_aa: CASSSTPSNYGYTF

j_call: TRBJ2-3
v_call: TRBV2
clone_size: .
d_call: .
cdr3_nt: TGTGCCAGCAGAGGTGACTCTTACACAGATACGCAGTATTTT
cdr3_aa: CASRGDSYTDTQYF

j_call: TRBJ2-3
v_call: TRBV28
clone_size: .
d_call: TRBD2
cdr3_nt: TGTGCCAGCAGGCAGACGGGACTAGCGGGGGTAACAGATACGCAGTATTTT
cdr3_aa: CASRQTGLAGVTDTQYF

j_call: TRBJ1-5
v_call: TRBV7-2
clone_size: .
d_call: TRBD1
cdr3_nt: TGTGCCAGCAGCTTAGTGACAGGGGAGAATCAGCCCCAGCATTTT
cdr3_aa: CASSLVTGENQPQHF

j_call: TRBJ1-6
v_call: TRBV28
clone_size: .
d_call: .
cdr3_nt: TGTGCCAGCAGTTTGTCCAGATATAATTCACCCCTCCACTTT
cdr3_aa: CASSLSRYNSPLHF

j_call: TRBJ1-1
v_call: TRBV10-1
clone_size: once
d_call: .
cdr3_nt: TGCGCCAGCAGTGAGGGTCGGAGGGGATTGAACACTGAAGCTTTCTTT
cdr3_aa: CASSEGRRGLNTEAFF

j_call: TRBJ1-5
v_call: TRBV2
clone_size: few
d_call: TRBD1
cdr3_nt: TGTGCCAGCGCAGGGGGGAATCAGCCCCAGCATTTT
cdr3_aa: CASAGGNQPQHF